The 14 T cell receptor beta chains below were found in one sample sequenced in a study of cytomegalovirus exposure and HLA in healthy donors. PCR amplification relied on 60 Vbeta primers (plus 13 Jbeta primers). Clones were sequenced by immunoSEQ multiplex PCR, and TCRdb holds only the in-frame ones, with some missing. The data hold roughly 80,000 clones, with about 81% observed a single time. Sequenced sample: PBMCs. The receptors here all came from a woman aged 45-59 years in good health and CMV-seronegative.

J is TRBJ1-4 and V is TRBV18; 7 bases are shared with TRBD1. With 1 base clipped from V and 12 bases from J, the junction kept 8 bases outside the gene matches. Germline CDR1 is KGHSH and CDR2 is LQKENI. The CDR3 totals 14 residues. Written as DNA, the CDR3 is TGTGCCAGCTCACCACAGGGACAGCCTCACGAACTGTTTTTT. Its protein is CASSPQGQPHELFF.

This clone was recorded a few times. The chain employs TRBV6-6 and TRBJ1-4; 11 bases are a match to TRBD1. Germline V gene data show CDR1 as MNHNY and CDR2 as SVGAGI (reference sequence). The CDR3 covers 14 residues. Trimming removed 7 bases from V and 11 bases from J; junction bases left unmatched: 9. CDR3 loop: CASKAAGTGGKLFF. CDR3 coding DNA: TGTGCCAGCAAGGCGGCCGGGACAGGGGGTAAACTGTTTTTT.

This chain joins TRBV27 and TRBJ2-3, with 10 nucleotides matching TRBD2. CDR3 length: 15 amino acids. Germline V gene data show CDR1 as MNHEY and CDR2 as SMNVEV (reference sequence). Germline trimming cut 4 bases from V and 9 bases from J; bases unmatched to any gene: 10. CDR3 region: CASSSSGGYEGTQYF. The CDR3 coding sequence is TGTGCCAGCAGTTCTAGCGGGGGCTATGAAGGGACGCAGTATTTT.

The J gene is TRBJ1-1, the V gene TRBV4-1; D is undetermined. The V end was cut by 4 bases, the J end by 1 base, with 7 bases between. The germline CDR1 and CDR2 sequences are MGHRA and YSYEKL. This CDR3 spans 13 amino acids. CDR3 nucleotide sequence: TGCGCCAGCAGCCTCCACACGAACACTGAAGCTTTCTTT. Its protein product is CASSLHTNTEAFF.

This clone was observed a handful of times. The rearrangement links TRBV5-1 to TRBJ2-2; D unclear. Germline CDR1 and CDR2: SGHRS and YFSETQ. V was trimmed by 4 bases and J by 0 bases, leaving 13 bases between them. The CDR3 is 16 amino acids. Here the CDR3 reads CASSISTIANTGELFF. CDR3 sequence (DNA): TGCGCCAGCAGCATATCCACGATAGCGAACACCGGGGAGCTGTTTTTT.

The chain couples TRBV5-1 to TRBJ2-5, with TRBD1 matching 7 bases. The CDR3 is 15 amino acids. V dropped 2 bases and J dropped 5; count of bases not matched to a gene: 9. Per germline, CDR1 SGHRS and CDR2 YFSETQ. CDR3 residues: CASSFSWDSFETQYF. As DNA, the CDR3 is TGCGCCAGCAGCTTTTCATGGGACAGTTTTGAGACCCAGTACTTC.

The V and J genes are TRBV28 and TRBJ1-5; 9 bases agree with TRBD1. Germline CDR1 MDHEN, CDR2 SYDVKM. J lost 2 bases, V lost 6 bases, and 5 bases had no gene match. The CDR3 runs to 15 residues. CDR3 sequence reads: CASRKTGGGNQPQHF. CDR3 DNA: TGTGCCAGCAGGAAGACAGGGGGTGGCAATCAGCCCCAGCATTTT.

The V gene is TRBV10-3, the J gene TRBJ2-2; 9 bases match TRBD2. Germline-derived CDR1 and CDR2 are ENHRY and SYGVKD. V shed 6 bases and J 2 bases; nucleotides not matched to a gene: 7. This CDR3 region has 16 residues. The CDR3 region is CAISRSGGYNTGELFF. The CDR3, as DNA: TGTGCCATCAGCCGTAGCGGGGGATACAACACCGGGGAGCTGTTTTTT.

This clone was detected once. The V gene is TRBV11-2, the J gene TRBJ2-3; tentative D call: TRBD2 (6 bases). V lost 3 bases to trimming and J lost 2 bases, with 9 bases between them. The CDR3 covers 14 residues. CDR1 and CDR2 from the germline V gene are SGHAT and FQNNGV. The chain's CDR3 is CASSFSGNTDTQYF. The CDR3 nucleotides read TGTGCCAGCAGCTTTAGCGGAAACACAGATACGCAGTATTTT. Full variable domain (missing parts from reference TRBV11-2 and TRBJ2-3): EAGVAQSPRYKIIEKRQSVAFWCNPISGHATLYWYQQILGQGPKLLIQFQNNGVVDDSQLPKDRFSAERLKGVDSTLKIQPAKLEDSAVYLCASSFSGNTDTQYFGPGTRLTVL.

The chain joins TRBV5-4 to TRBJ2-5; TRBD2 agrees at 7 bases. This CDR3 has 13 amino acids. Germline values: CDR1 SGHNT, CDR2 YYREEE (reference sequence). Unmatched junction bases numbered 3, after V lost 5 bases and J lost 2 bases. The CDR3 region is CASSLRGQETQYF. In nucleotides, the CDR3 is TGTGCCAGCAGTTTGCGGGGGCAAGAGACCCAGTACTTC.

The rearrangement links TRBV19 to TRBJ1-2, with D possibly matching TRBD1 (5 bases). Trimming removed 5 bases at V and 8 bases at J, with 21 bases between. Germline CDR1 is LNHDA and CDR2 is SQIVND (reference sequence). The CDR3 is made up of 15 amino acids. Here the CDR3 DNA reads TGTGCCAGTAGTCGGCGGGGCATAAGCTTCGACGGCTACACCTTC. Its protein is CASSRRGISFDGYTF.

The chain carries TRBV18 and TRBJ1-5; unclear D gene. Trimming took 3 bases from V and 2 from J, leaving 2 bases between them. The CDR3 has 12 residues. CDR1 and CDR2 from the germline V gene are KGHSH and LQKENI. In DNA form, the CDR3 reads TGTGCCAGCTCACCCGGCAATCAGCCCCAGCATTTT. This translates into CASSPGNQPQHF.

This clone was detected once. V is TRBV9 and J is TRBJ2-3, with TRBD2 matching over 9 bases. Germline V lookup: CDR1 SGDLS, CDR2 YYNGEE. The J segment lost 2 bases and the V segment lost 0 bases, leaving 10 bases of the junction unmatched. The CDR3 contains 18 residues. The CDR3 sequence is CASSVGLAGRFYTDTQYF. CDR3 nucleotide sequence: TGTGCCAGCAGCGTAGGGCTAGCGGGGAGGTTCTACACAGATACGCAGTATTTT.

V gene TRBV6-1 combines with J gene TRBJ1-6; no clear D gene. CDR1 is MNHNS and CDR2 is SASEGT in the germline V gene. The CDR3 consists of 17 residues. Trimming took off 4 bases at V and 11 bases at J, with 24 bases between the two ends. The CDR3 sequence: CASSGKRNSRILAPLHF. Here the CDR3 DNA reads TGTGCCAGCAGTGGAAAAAGAAACTCGCGCATTTTAGCACCCCTCCACTTT.